This T cell receptor beta chain was recovered during a study of a mutant IDH1 vaccine in newly diagnosed glioma. A remark on this clone: Its target is not known.

Data came from immunoSEQ multiplex PCR; TCRdb stores just in-frame clones and leaves some out. The sample carries about 58,000 clones, roughly 76% recorded once. Time point described: week 35, safety follow-up. In every dose of vaccine, 300 ug of mutant IDH1 20-mer peptide was given alongside topical imiquimod. The CDR3 extends over 17 amino acids. V lost 1 base to trimming and J lost 0 bases, with 14 bases between them. Per germline, CDR1 SEHNR and CDR2 FQNEAQ (reference sequence). The chain is built from TRBV7-9 and TRBJ2-3; D is ambiguous. This clonotype originated in a man in his forties with glioma. Specimen: PBMCs, collected from a glioma patient whose treatment included an IDH1 peptide vaccine. The CDR3 nucleotides are TGTGCCAGCAGCTTAGGTTTAGCCGTATTTAGCACAGATACGCAGTATTTT. Protein product: CASSLGLAVFSTDTQYF.